This passage covers 12 T cell receptor beta chains from one sample sequenced in a study of HIV-infected patients and healthy controls. Whole blood was used without fractionation, so all unsorted peripheral T cells were included. Around 530 ng RNA was reverse transcribed with alpha and beta constant-region primers. Separate chain-specific third strand synthesis with multiplexing indices produced the alpha and beta libraries. TCRdb itself ran the 5' RACE reads through MiXCR, one entry per CDR3 protein. The sample has thousands of distinct CDR3 sequences, 8% seen once; the top ten hold around 36%. Material: blood, obtained before antiretroviral therapy. These receptors came from an adult with HIV infection. The donor label of this sample is uncertain.

This clonotype was detected many times. The rearrangement joins TRBV6-5 to TRBJ2-7; TRBD1 aligns across 10 bases. Germline CDR1 is MNHEY and CDR2 is SVGAGI. V lost 6 bases to trimming and J lost 2 bases; unmatched junction nucleotides: 7. The CDR3 covers 15 residues. CDR3 region: CASRGGDRGTYEQYF. CDR3 bases: TGTGCCAGCAGGGGGGGGGACAGGGGAACCTACGAGCAGTACTTC.

This clonotype was counted many times. The chain couples TRBV12-3 or TRBV12-4 to TRBJ1-5, with D tentatively TRBD1 (5 bases). There are 15 residues in the CDR3. Trimming removed 3 bases from V and 5 bases from J, with 14 bases in between. The CDR3 sequence: CASSFYLGPHQPQHF. In DNA form, the CDR3 reads TGTGCCAGCAGTTTTTATCTGGGGCCCCATCAGCCCCAGCATTTT.

This clonotype appeared many times. This chain joins TRBV5-6 and TRBJ1-4; possibly TRBD1 for D (5 bases). Germline V CDR1 and CDR2: SGHDT, YYEEEE. V was pared by 1 base and J by 5 bases, with 12 bases between. The CDR3 has 15 residues. The CDR3 DNA sequence: TGTGCCAGCAGCTTGTGGGGCCAGCCGAATGAAAAACTGTTTTTT. Protein product: CASSLWGQPNEKLFF.

Judged by abundance, this clonotype is medium-sized. The chain couples TRBV7-6 to TRBJ2-3; tentative D call: TRBD2 (6 bases). CDR1 is SGHVS and CDR2 is FNYEAQ in the germline V gene. The CDR3 extends over 15 amino acids. V lost 5 bases, J lost 6 bases, and 18 bases lay in between. This CDR3 reads CASSNGGSTWDTQYF. The CDR3 DNA reads TGTGCCAGCAGCAATGGGGGGTCGACTTGGGATACGCAGTATTTT.

This clonotype appeared many times. The chain joins TRBV20-1 to TRBJ1-4, with D tentatively TRBD1 (5 bases). The germline V gene encodes CDR1 DFQATT and CDR2 SNEGSKA (reference sequence). The CDR3 has 15 residues. Deletions cut 4 bases from V and 3 bases from J, with 15 bases between. The CDR3 bases are TGCAGTGCTAAATATCAGGGCGGGGCTAATGAAAAACTGTTTTTT. As protein: CSAKYQGGANEKLFF.

By frequency in the sample, this clonotype is medium-sized. The V and J genes are TRBV19 and TRBJ2-5; D gene uncertain. CDR3 length: 13 amino acids. With 5 bases removed from V and 0 bases from J, the gap between germline ends came to 7 bases. Per the germline V gene, CDR1 is LNHDA and CDR2 is SQIVND (reference sequence). In DNA form, the CDR3 reads TGTGCCAGTAGTGTCGACTACCAAGAGACCCAGTACTTC. This codes for CASSVDYQETQYF.

This CDR3 is CSASLAGMSSYEQYF. The CDR3 DNA follows: TGCAGTGCTAGCCTAGCGGGTATGAGCTCCTACGAGCAGTACTTC. The chain carries TRBV20-1 and TRBJ2-7, with TRBD2 matching over 8 bases. V gave up 3 bases and J gave up 0 bases; unmatched junction bases: 7. From germline, CDR1 is DFQATT and CDR2 SNEGSKA (reference sequence). CDR3 length equals 15 residues.

This clonotype was observed at least ten times. The rearrangement joins TRBV30 to TRBJ1-6, with 8 bases fitting TRBD1. The junction had 7 bases not matched to a gene; V was cut back by 3 bases and J by 0 bases. The CDR3 spans 17 residues. Germline V gene lookup returns CDR1 GTSNPN and CDR2 SVGIG (reference sequence). In nucleotides, the CDR3 is TGTGCCTGGAGAGGGACAGGATTCGGCTCCTATAATTCACCCCTCCACTTT. Amino acid sequence: CAWRGTGFGSYNSPLHF.

By share, this clonotype ranks as medium-sized. The chain combines TRBV5-1 with TRBJ2-7, with 10 bases that match TRBD2. This CDR3 contains 14 residues. CDR1 and CDR2 (germline): SGHRS, YFSETQ. Unmatched junction bases numbered 3, after V lost 1 base and J lost 5 bases. CDR3 amino acids: CASSLSGRAHEQYF. In DNA, the CDR3 is TGCGCCAGCAGCTTGAGCGGGAGGGCCCACGAGCAGTACTTC.

This clonotype is medium-sized in the sample. The rearrangement uses TRBV5-1 and TRBJ2-1; tentative D call: TRBD1 (5 bases). Germline CDR1 reads SGHRS; CDR2 reads YFSETQ. The CDR3 contains 14 residues. V lost 0 bases to trimming and J lost 8 bases, with 12 bases between them. CDR3 nucleotide sequence: TGCGCCAGCAGCTTGGATTCAGGGCGCGATGAGCAGTTCTTC. This sequence encodes CASSLDSGRDEQFF.

The J gene is TRBJ2-3, the V gene TRBV27; 7 bases are a match to TRBD1. Germline V lookup: CDR1 MNHEY, CDR2 SMNVEV (reference sequence). This CDR3 is built from 13 residues. The V gene end was trimmed by 6 bases and the J gene end by 6 bases; junction bases not matched to a gene: 6. The CDR3, as DNA: TGTGCCAGCAGGCGAAACAGGGGCGATACGCAGTATTTT. Protein product: CASRRNRGDTQYF.

The table lists this clonotype with many counts. The chain uses TRBV19 and TRBJ2-2, with TRBD2 matching 10 bases. The CDR3 spans 21 residues. The J segment lost 7 bases and the V segment lost 7 bases, leaving 27 bases of the junction unmatched. CDR1 and CDR2 from the germline V gene are LNHDA and SQIVND (reference sequence). The CDR3 DNA reads as TGTGCCAGTACCCAATCGTCTCCCCAGCTAGCGGGAGCTGAAAGAGGCGGGGAGCTGTTTTTT. The encoded protein is CASTQSSPQLAGAERGGELFF.